This T cell receptor (beta chain) is from a study of T cell repertoires in cytomegalovirus infection. On the study more broadly: Public TCR beta signatures provided an indication of both CMV infection and a matching HLA type.

This clonotype was observed at least ten times. One entry per CDR3 protein, called by TCRdb with MiXCR from the reads. The data contain about 310,000 distinct CDR3 sequences, 15% to 20% of them seen just once; the ten biggest clones take up approximately 12%. The CDR3 runs to 16 residues. J lost 6 bases, V lost 2 bases, and 8 bases had no gene match. Germline V gives CDR1 MNHEY, CDR2 SVGAGI. Input material: PBMCs. The sequence derives from a human donor in good health (CMV status not recorded). Some clones in this sample may be carry-over from other donors' samples. The chain carries TRBV6-5 and TRBJ2-2; 8 nucleotides line up with TRBD1. CDR3 sequence (DNA): TGTGCCAGCAGTTACGCTAGGACAGGGTCCCCCGGGGAGCTGTTTTTT. Protein product: CASSYARTGSPGELFF.